This T cell receptor (beta chain) stems from a study of T cell changes during pregnancy in multiple sclerosis. Sequencing used immunoSEQ multiplex PCR; TCRdb keeps in-frame clones, though not all of them. The repertoire holds around 63,000 clones, with 91% as singletons. This clone was picked up a small number of times. The trim removed 2 bases at V and 9 bases at J, leaving 6 bases unmatched. This CDR3 is built from 14 residues. Per the germline V gene, CDR1 is KGHSH and CDR2 is LQKENI. The clonotype was recovered from a female donor in good health, enrolled as a control in a pregnancy study. V and J are TRBV18 and TRBJ1-3; 8 positions match TRBD1. The sequencing here drew on peripheral blood, taken in the third trimester of pregnancy. The CDR3 nucleotides are TGTGCCAGCTCACCAGGACAGGGCACAGGCACCATATATTTT. Amino acids: CASSPGQGTGTIYF.